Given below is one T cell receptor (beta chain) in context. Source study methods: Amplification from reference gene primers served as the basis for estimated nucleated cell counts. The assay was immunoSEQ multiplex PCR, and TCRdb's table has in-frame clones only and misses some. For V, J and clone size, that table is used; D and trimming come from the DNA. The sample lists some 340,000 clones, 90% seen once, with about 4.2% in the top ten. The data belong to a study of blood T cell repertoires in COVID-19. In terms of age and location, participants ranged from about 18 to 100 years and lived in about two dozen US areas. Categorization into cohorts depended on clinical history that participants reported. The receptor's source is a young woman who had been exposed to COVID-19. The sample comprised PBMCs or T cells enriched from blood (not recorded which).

The CDR3 is CASSQSTSGGLLETQYF. The CDR3 coding sequence is TGTGCCAGCAGCCAGTCAACTAGCGGGGGGCTCCTAGAGACCCAGTACTTC. The chain uses TRBV4-2 and TRBJ2-5, with 12 bases matching TRBD2. Germline CDR1 LGHNA, CDR2 YNFKEQ. This CDR3 contains 17 residues. Trimming removed 3 bases from V and 4 bases from J; junction bases left unmatched: 9.